This T cell receptor beta chain derives from a study of PD-1 blockade in classical Hodgkin lymphoma. Study details: Each patient was given nivolumab 3 mg/kg through a vein every 2 weeks.

Sequencing used immunoSEQ multiplex PCR; TCRdb keeps in-frame clones, though not all of them. The sample lists some 95,000 clones, about nine tenths seen once, with 2.5% to 3.5% in the top ten. As for this clone: What it binds is not known.

Stated time point: cycle 4 day 1 (C4D1), after 6 weeks of nivolumab. Relapse after autologous stem cell transplantation occurred in every patient, and brentuximab vedotin exposure varied. The study's findings and limits: A significant rise in TCR diversity was seen by C4D1 for CD4+ cells but not for CD8+ cells. Patients newly diagnosed and complete responders had comparable baseline diversity. Relapsed/refractory patients reportedly had lower baseline diversity than newly diagnosed patients.

The sequencing used peripheral blood mononuclear cells (PBMCs), collected before the fourth cycle of nivolumab. The source is a human donor with classical Hodgkin lymphoma.

DNA of the CDR3: TGTGCCAGCAGTCCTATAGGGGTATCCGAGCAGTACTTC. This gives the protein CASSPIGVSEQYF. The chain uses TRBV27 and TRBJ2-7; a weak D match, TRBD1 (5 bases). The V gene lost 5 bases and the J gene lost 6 bases, with 14 bases spanning the gap. The CDR3 has 13 amino acids. Per germline, CDR1 MNHEY and CDR2 SMNVEV (reference sequence).